These 16 T cell receptor beta chains were sequenced from one sample in a study of blood T cell repertoires in COVID-19. Sequencing used immunoSEQ multiplex PCR; TCRdb keeps in-frame clones, though not all of them. The sample shows about 68,000 clones, 80% to 90% of them seen only once. Specimen: peripheral blood. The origin of the receptors is a woman aged 60-75 years with acute or convalescent COVID-19.

The J gene is TRBJ1-5, the V gene TRBV19, with a possible D match to TRBD1 (5 bases). This CDR3 comprises 16 residues. V was shortened by 7 bases and J by 0 bases, with 16 bases between the two germline ends. Germline assignment: CDR1 LNHDA and CDR2 SQIVND (reference sequence). CDR3 in DNA: TGTGCCAGTAACCTGGAGGGGTATCGTAGCAATCAGCCCCAGCATTTT. This translates into CASNLEGYRSNQPQHF.

The chain couples TRBV9 to TRBJ2-1, with unresolved D. This CDR3 comprises 14 residues. The germline V gene encodes CDR1 SGDLS and CDR2 YYNGEE. Trimming shortened V by 4 bases and J by 7 bases, and 15 bases separated the two germline ends. Here the CDR3 DNA reads TGTGCCAGCAGCCGGCGGTCATCCGGGAATGAGCAGTTCTTC. It is translated as CASSRRSSGNEQFF.

V is TRBV6-5 and J is TRBJ1-1; 7 bases fit TRBD1. Germline V gene sequence: CDR1 MNHEY, CDR2 SVGAGI. V lost 7 bases and J lost 0; bases outside the gene matches: 8. This CDR3 is 15 amino acids long. In DNA, the CDR3 is TGTGCCAGCAATAAACCTGGACAGGTGAACACTGAAGCTTTCTTT. This gives the protein CASNKPGQVNTEAFF.

J is TRBJ1-4 and V is TRBV5-1; D is possibly TRBD1 (6 bases). The V gene's germline CDR1 is SGHRS and CDR2 YFSETQ. The CDR3 is made up of 16 amino acids. Trimming stripped 4 bases from V and 5 bases from J, with 18 bases between. The CDR3 nucleotides read TGCGCCAGCAGCAAAGAACCCGGGACATCGAATGAAAAACTGTTTTTT. Protein sequence: CASSKEPGTSNEKLFF.

This clone was observed once. The rearrangement links TRBV3-1 (or the pseudogene TRBV3-2) to TRBJ2-7; D is ambiguous. The V and J ends lost 4 bases and 2 bases respectively, with 9 bases between them. Germline CDR1 reads LGHDT; CDR2 reads YNNKEL (reference sequence). The CDR3 extends over 13 amino acids. As DNA, the CDR3 is TGTGCCAGCAGCCCCGGAGTCCCCTACGAGCAGTACTTC. It codes for CASSPGVPYEQYF.

This sequence joins TRBV5-4 and TRBJ2-3, with D possibly being TRBD2 (5 bases). This CDR3 contains 14 residues. Germline CDR1 SGHNT, CDR2 YYREEE (reference sequence). V lost 4 bases and J lost 4, with 13 bases in between. Here the CDR3 reads CASSVVGGPDTQYF. The CDR3 DNA sequence: TGTGCCAGCAGCGTTGTAGGAGGTCCAGATACGCAGTATTTT.

This clone was seen once. This chain uses TRBV5-1 with TRBJ1-6; weak D call: TRBD1 (5 bases). The V and J ends lost 0 bases and 10 bases respectively, with 11 bases between them. The CDR3 spans 14 residues. Per the germline V gene, CDR1 is SGHRS and CDR2 is YFSETQ. The CDR3 spells CASSLAGTGSPLHF. CDR3 bases: TGCGCCAGCAGCTTGGCAGGGACTGGATCACCCCTCCACTTT.

A few counts support this clone. J is TRBJ2-7 and V is TRBV27, with 9 bases that match TRBD2. J was trimmed by 7 bases and V by 0 bases; bases with no gene match: 10. CDR3 size: 16 residues. Germline lookup yields CDR1 MNHEY and CDR2 SMNVEV (reference sequence). CDR3 bases: TGTGCCAGCAGTTTATCGGGAGTAGCGGGAGATCGAGAGCAGTACTTC. Translation: CASSLSGVAGDREQYF.

This sequence joins TRBV10-3 and TRBJ2-3, with 8 bases identical to TRBD2. This CDR3 contains 15 residues. Germline V gene lookup returns CDR1 ENHRY and CDR2 SYGVKD. The trim removed 6 bases at V and 1 base at J, leaving 6 bases unmatched. DNA of the CDR3: TGTGCCATCAGCGAAGCGGGAGCGGGCACAGATACGCAGTATTTT. Translating gives CAISEAGAGTDTQYF.

The chain has TRBV11-2 and TRBJ2-2, with 8 bases that match TRBD1. Germline CDR1 SGHAT, CDR2 FQNNGV. The CDR3 is made up of 17 amino acids. V lost 3 bases and J lost 6; bases outside the gene matches: 12. CDR3 loop: CASSFSRTGIVAGELFF. CDR3 nucleotides: TGTGCCAGCAGCTTCTCCAGGACAGGGATTGTCGCCGGGGAGCTGTTTTTT. The whole variable domain, filled in from reference TRBV11-2 and TRBJ2-2, reads EAGVAQSPRYKIIEKRQSVAFWCNPISGHATLYWYQQILGQGPKLLIQFQNNGVVDDSQLPKDRFSAERLKGVDSTLKIQPAKLEDSAVYLCASSFSRTGIVAGELFFGEGSRLTVL.

The V gene is TRBV6-5, the J gene TRBJ1-3; no definite D call. The CDR3 covers 13 residues. CDR1 is MNHEY, CDR2 SVGAGI, per germline. V was trimmed by 5 bases and J by 3 bases, leaving 8 bases between them. For the CDR3, the DNA is TGTGCCAGCAGTACGAGCGGTGGAAACACCATATATTTT. Protein sequence: CASSTSGGNTIYF.

The sample holds one count of this clone. The V and J genes are TRBV5-1 and TRBJ2-5; D perhaps matches TRBD2 (6 bases). Germline V gene data show CDR1 as SGHRS and CDR2 as YFSETQ. Between the trimmed V and J ends, which lost 2 bases and 1 base, there was a span of 12 bases. There are 15 residues in the CDR3. The CDR3 loop is CASSLGGGLQETQYF. CDR3 nucleotide sequence: TGCGCCAGCAGCTTAGGAGGAGGGCTCCAAGAGACCCAGTACTTC.

The table lists this clone with a count of one. The rearrangement links TRBV25-1 to TRBJ1-3; weak D call: TRBD1 (6 bases). This CDR3 is 14 amino acids long. V lost 6 bases to trimming and J lost 0 bases, with 9 bases between them. From germline, CDR1 is MGHDK and CDR2 SYGVNS. CDR3 DNA: TGTGCCAGCAGCCTAGGGGGCTCTGGAAACACCATATATTTT. As protein: CASSLGGSGNTIYF.

This clone has just one count. The chain joins TRBV2 to TRBJ2-3; D is uncertain. This CDR3 has 15 amino acids. From germline, CDR1 is SNHLY and CDR2 FYNNEI. V gave up 6 bases and J gave up 8 bases, with 21 bases separating them. The CDR3 DNA follows: TGTGCCAGCAGGGAGCCCTACTTGGGTTCGGGTACGCAGTATTTT. Translation gives CASREPYLGSGTQYF.

The V gene is TRBV7-3, the J gene TRBJ2-3, with D possibly being TRBD1 (6 bases). Trimming stripped 2 bases from V and 2 bases from J, with 8 bases between. Germline CDR1 and CDR2: SGHTA and FQGTGA. The length of the CDR3 is 14 residues. CDR3 residues: CASSLGTSTDTQYF. DNA for the CDR3: TGTGCCAGCAGCTTAGGGACATCCACAGATACGCAGTATTTT.

This chain connects TRBV20-1 to TRBJ1-6; TRBD1 agrees at 8 bases. V gave up 3 bases and J gave up 3 bases; unmatched junction bases: 4. CDR3 length: 15 amino acids. The V gene's germline CDR1 is DFQATT and CDR2 SNEGSKA (reference sequence). The CDR3 protein is CSASDRGNYNSPLHF. The CDR3 DNA reads as TGCAGTGCTAGTGACAGGGGTAACTATAATTCACCCCTCCACTTT.